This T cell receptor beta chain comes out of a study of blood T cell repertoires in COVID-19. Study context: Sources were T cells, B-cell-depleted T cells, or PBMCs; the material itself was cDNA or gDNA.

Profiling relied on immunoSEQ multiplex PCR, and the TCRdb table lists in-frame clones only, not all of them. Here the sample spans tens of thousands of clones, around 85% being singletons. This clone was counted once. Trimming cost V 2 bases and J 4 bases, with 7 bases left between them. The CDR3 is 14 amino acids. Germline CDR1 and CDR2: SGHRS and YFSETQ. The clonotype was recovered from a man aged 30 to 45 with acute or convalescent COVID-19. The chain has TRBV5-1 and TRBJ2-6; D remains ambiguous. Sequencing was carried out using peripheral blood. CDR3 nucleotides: TGCGCCAGCAGCTTTACAGCCGGGGCCAACGTCCTGACTTTC. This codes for CASSFTAGANVLTF.